A selection of T cell receptor beta chains follows, all from one sample in a study of T cell changes during pregnancy in multiple sclerosis. The protocol was immunoSEQ multiplex PCR, while the TCRdb copy is restricted to in-frame clones and leaves out a portion. The data contain about 73,000 clones, around 90% of them seen just once; the ten biggest clones take up approximately 2.1%. The material sequenced was peripheral blood, taken in the second trimester of pregnancy. These receptors came from a female donor in good health, enrolled as a control in a pregnancy study. CDR3s include the opening cysteine and the closing phenylalanine or tryptophan.

TRBV6-1	TRBJ2-4	CASSEAGTDEYF
TRBV4-1	TRBJ1-1	CASSQVQGAGTEAFF
TRBV9	TRBJ1-2	CASSVETGPVPYYGYTF
TRBV28	TRBJ2-3	CASSPQAKPATDTQYF
TRBV7-8	TRBJ1-6	CASSLRPGTGDSPLHF
TRBV7-2	TRBJ2-4	CASSLDEGTGTKNIQYF
TRBV4-1	TRBJ2-6	CASSQAVVYSGANVLTF
TRBV5-1	TRBJ1-2	CASSLGSRSGSSYTF
TRBV19	TRBJ2-7	CASSIVLARGSYEQYF
TRBV27	TRBJ2-7	CASSLRGRGHEQYF
TRBV30	TRBJ1-3	CARSNQGGNTIYF
TRBV4-2	TRBJ2-5	CASSPRSGGEETQYF
TRBV19	TRBJ2-6	CASRLAGPHSGANVLTF
TRBV11-2	TRBJ1-5	CASSPTLGRDQPQHF
TRBV2	TRBJ1-1	CASSLQAQNTEAFF
TRBV4-3	TRBJ2-7	CASSQERAGTYEQYF
TRBV6-1	TRBJ2-1	CASMWRSNEQFF
TRBV27	TRBJ2-1	CASKGDPYLNEQFF
TRBV27	TRBJ1-6	CASSLSSSYNSPLHF
TRBV7-2	TRBJ2-7	CASSSSRGSSYEQYF
TRBV19	TRBJ1-2	CASSISFVGVKGYTF
TRBV30	TRBJ1-6	CAWSPQGNSPLHF
TRBV7-9	TRBJ1-1	CASRGPSATEAFF
TRBV7-2	TRBJ2-7	CASSRGQGAYEQYF
TRBV18	TRBJ2-5	CASSPKSSTGQETQYF
TRBV5-1	TRBJ2-1	CASSLSRDQLNNEQFF
TRBV18	TRBJ1-6	CASSPEQGSPLHF
TRBV28	TRBJ1-5	CASKLQGSNQPQHF
TRBV9	TRBJ1-1	CASSPQGPRTEAFF
TRBV4-3	TRBJ1-4	CASSVDSYNEKLFF
TRBV11-2	TRBJ2-7	CASSLYRGQGVYEQYF
TRBV5-8	TRBJ2-3	CASIGLAGATDTQYF
TRBV7-9	TRBJ2-5	CASSPGQSGGETQYF
TRBV6-5	TRBJ1-6	CASSLEGATYNSPLHF
TRBV29-1	TRBJ1-2	CSVQKGANYGYTF
TRBV7-8	TRBJ1-2	CASSLAGGGYTF
TRBV7-2	TRBJ2-3	CASSLGGGPDTQYF
TRBV7-6	TRBJ2-3	CASSLEGGGGTDTQYF
TRBV7-9	TRBJ1-6	CASSRRDGGTSSLHF
TRBV6-4	TRBJ2-7	CASSDSVELDEQYF
TRBV25-1	TRBJ1-6	CASSGRQDSPLHF
TRBV7-2	TRBJ1-2	CASSRDSNYGYTF
TRBV5-4	TRBJ1-3	CASSSVSGNTIYF
TRBV30	TRBJ2-7	CAWSPGLGEQYF
TRBV5-8	TRBJ2-5	CASSPPQAQETQYF
TRBV4-3	TRBJ2-3	CASSQAGSGAPFTDTQYF